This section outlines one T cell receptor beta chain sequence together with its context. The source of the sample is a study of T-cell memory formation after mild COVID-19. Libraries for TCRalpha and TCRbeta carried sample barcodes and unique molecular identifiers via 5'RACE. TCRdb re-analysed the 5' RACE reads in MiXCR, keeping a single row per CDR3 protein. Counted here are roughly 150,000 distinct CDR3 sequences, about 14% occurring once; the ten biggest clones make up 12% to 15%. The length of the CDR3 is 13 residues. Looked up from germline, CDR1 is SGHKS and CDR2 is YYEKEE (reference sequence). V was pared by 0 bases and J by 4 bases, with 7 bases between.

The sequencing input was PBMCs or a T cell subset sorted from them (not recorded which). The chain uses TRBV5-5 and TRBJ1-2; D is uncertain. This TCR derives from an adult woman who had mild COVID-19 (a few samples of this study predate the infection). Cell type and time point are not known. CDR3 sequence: CASSLDSSYGYTF. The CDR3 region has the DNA TGTGCCAGCAGCTTGGACAGTTCCTATGGCTACACCTTC.